Detailed here is one T cell receptor beta chain. Its target is unknown. Cyclophosphamide on days +3 and +4 followed busulfan-fludarabine conditioning and a marrow graft. The entry originates in a study of T cells after posttransplantation cyclophosphamide. The table came from immunoSEQ multiplex PCR; TCRdb's copy has only in-frame clones and leaves some out. The sample lists about 10,000 clones, roughly 80% occurring once. Notes on the study in general: Later post-transplant blood repertoires were often dominated by donor CD8+ memory clones. After PTCy, TRB diversity resembled that of CNI/methotrexate controls.

The CDR3 runs 13 residues. V shed 3 bases, J shed 8 bases, and the junction held 3 bases outside the gene matches. Germline CDR1 is SGHTA and CDR2 is FQGNSA. The V and J genes are TRBV7-2 and TRBJ1-2, with 10 nucleotides matching TRBD1. The clonotype comes from a female patient in her thirties or forties who received an allogeneic stem cell transplant from a related donor, was CMV-positive, and had no GVHD. The graft donor may have given rise to some T cells. This specimen was PBMCs, taken 1903 days after a stem cell transplant with posttransplant cyclophosphamide. CDR3 in amino acids: CASSFRDRGGYTF. The CDR3 bases are TGTGCCAGCAGCTTCCGGGACAGGGGAGGCTACACCTTC.